These 23 T cell receptor beta chains came from one sample sequenced in a study of blood T cell repertoires in COVID-19. The assay was immunoSEQ multiplex PCR, and TCRdb's table has in-frame clones only and misses some. The data show tens of thousands of clones, with around 77% seen just once and approximately 2.1% held by the top ten. The sample comprised peripheral blood. These receptors originate from a man between 65 and 85 years old with COVID-19, enrolled during active disease.

This rearrangement joins TRBV12-3 or TRBV12-4 to TRBJ2-7; TRBD1 matches at 7 bases. The trim removed 7 bases at V and 4 bases at J, leaving 7 bases unmatched. The CDR3 is 13 residues long. Here the CDR3 reads CASTWGQRYEQYF. In nucleotides, the CDR3 is TGTGCCAGCACCTGGGGACAGCGATACGAGCAGTACTTC.

V usage is TRBV4-2 and J usage is TRBJ1-3, with a possible D match to TRBD1 (5 bases). In germline, CDR1 is LGHNA, CDR2 YNFKEQ. There are 20 residues in the CDR3. V lost 0 bases and J 4 bases, leaving 25 bases between the germline ends. CDR3: CASSQEIRGENGFEGNTIYF. The CDR3 DNA sequence: TGTGCCAGCAGCCAAGAAATTCGGGGGGAAAACGGCTTTGAAGGAAACACCATATATTTT.

This chain joins TRBV4-3 and TRBJ2-4; 10 nucleotides line up with TRBD2. The CDR3 has 16 amino acids. Germline V gives CDR1 LGHNA, CDR2 YSLEER. V shed 0 bases and J 7 bases; nucleotides not matched to a gene: 6. CDR3 DNA sequence: TGCGCCAGCAGCCAAGATGCTAGCGGGAGTACGAACATTCAGTACTTC. Protein sequence: CASSQDASGSTNIQYF.

The rearrangement links TRBV10-3 to TRBJ2-2; no reliable D call. Germline-derived CDR1 and CDR2 are ENHRY and SYGVKD. Trimming took off 6 bases at V and 1 base at J, with 6 bases between the two ends. The CDR3 consists of 13 residues. The CDR3: CAISQMNTGELFF. CDR3 DNA sequence: TGTGCCATCAGCCAAATGAACACCGGGGAGCTGTTTTTT.

The V and J genes are TRBV5-7 and TRBJ2-3; tentatively, D is TRBD2 (6 bases). TRBV5-7 is an ORF, and what it does is uncertain. This CDR3 is built from 17 residues. Trimming removed 3 bases from V and 3 bases from J, with 20 bases in between. In DNA, the CDR3 is TGTGCCAGCAGCTGGTCCCCCCTGCGGGGAGCGACAGATACGCAGTATTTT. This translates into CASSWSPLRGATDTQYF.

This clone was seen just once. This chain links TRBV3-1 (or the pseudogene TRBV3-2) with TRBJ1-1; no reliable D call. V was trimmed by 3 bases and J by 4 bases, leaving 6 bases between them. Germline V gene sequence: CDR1 LGHDT, CDR2 YNNKEL (reference sequence). The length of the CDR3 is 12 residues. Written as DNA, the CDR3 is TGTGCCAGCAGCCACGCAGGCACTGAAGCTTTCTTT. It codes for CASSHAGTEAFF.

This clone appeared once. V is TRBV4-2 and J is TRBJ1-2, with D unclear. Germline CDR1 LGHNA, CDR2 YNFKEQ. This CDR3 region has 14 residues. Trimming left V 3 bases short and J 3 bases short, with 11 bases between. The CDR3 nucleotides are TGTGCCAGCAGCCAGCCTCAATCAGACTATGGCTACACCTTC. Protein: CASSQPQSDYGYTF.

This clone was picked up a small number of times. The V and J genes are TRBV21-1 and TRBJ2-1; the D call TRBD2 from the table was never checked on the DNA. TRBV21-1 constitutes a pseudogene. This CDR3 is built from 18 residues. CDR3 in amino acids: CASSKVVLSGGTYNEQFF. In DNA, the CDR3 is TGTGCCAGCAGCAAAGTAGTACTCTCGGGAGGGACCTACAATGAGCAGTTCTTC.

This chain uses TRBV25-1 with TRBJ1-3; D unclear. The ends were cut back, 4 bases at V and 3 bases at J, with 10 bases in the middle. The CDR3 is 14 amino acids. In germline, CDR1 is MGHDK, CDR2 SYGVNS. CDR3 DNA: TGTGCCAGCAGTGCGTGGGAGGTTGGAAACACCATATATTTT. Encoded protein: CASSAWEVGNTIYF.

For this clone: A read error may account for a junction end that differs from germline. The chain is built from TRBV27 and TRBJ1-2, with a weak D call TRBD1 (5 bases). Germline CDR1 and CDR2: MNHEY and SMNVEV (reference sequence). This CDR3 contains 13 residues. CDR3 loop: CASSLYRQSQLSF. Here the CDR3 DNA reads TGTGCCAGCAGTTTATACAGACAGAGCCAACTATCCTTC.

The chain has TRBV19 and TRBJ2-7; D might be TRBD1 (6 bases). V shed 4 bases and J shed 3 bases, with 16 bases lying between them. This CDR3 has 15 amino acids. The germline CDR1 and CDR2 sequences are LNHDA and SQIVND (reference sequence). CDR3 in amino acids: CASSTTSIGGYEQYF. CDR3 bases: TGTGCCAGTAGTACTACGTCGATAGGGGGCTACGAGCAGTACTTC.

V usage is TRBV30 and J usage is TRBJ1-3, with 7 bases matching TRBD1. Germline trimming cut 7 bases from V and 1 base from J; bases unmatched to any gene: 4. Germline V gene data show CDR1 as GTSNPN and CDR2 as SVGIG (reference sequence). The CDR3 totals 13 residues. The CDR3 loop reads CASNRGSGNTIYF. In DNA form, the CDR3 reads TGTGCCTCTAACAGGGGATCTGGAAACACCATATATTTT.

This clone was observed a few times. The rearrangement links TRBV7-2 to TRBJ2-7; 7 positions agree with TRBD1. The ends lost 0 bases at V and 2 bases at J; junction bases unmatched: 4. CDR3 length equals 15 residues. Germline values: CDR1 SGHTA, CDR2 FQGNSA. The CDR3 sequence is CASSLATTGPYEQYF. Written as DNA, the CDR3 is TGTGCCAGCAGCTTAGCGACGACAGGGCCCTACGAGCAGTACTTC. Looking up the rest from reference TRBV7-2 and TRBJ2-7 gives the full variable domain: GAGVSQSPSNKVTEKGKDVELRCDPISGHTALYWYRQSLGQGLEFLIYFQGNSAPDKSGLPSDRFSAERTGGSVSTLTIQRTQQEDSAVYLCASSLATTGPYEQYFGPGTRLTVT.

V gene TRBV28 combines with J gene TRBJ1-2; possible D gene TRBD1, 6 bases. Trimming removed 6 bases from V and 0 bases from J, with 8 bases in between. Germline V CDR1 and CDR2: MDHEN, SYDVKM. The CDR3 contains 13 residues. The CDR3 bases are TGTGCCAGCAGCAGGGGATCTAACTATGGCTACACCTTC. It is translated as CASSRGSNYGYTF.

This clone showed up just a few times. This chain connects TRBV21-1 to TRBJ2-1; the DNA was not used to check the table's D call, TRBD1. TRBV21-1 is tagged as a pseudogene. CDR3 size: 19 residues. CDR3 coding DNA: TGTGCCAGCAGCAAATCACCCCCATGCAGGGTTGGGTCCTACAATGAGCAGTTCTTC. Translation gives CASSKSPPCRVGSYNEQFF.

CDR3: CAWSQGFGFTEAFF. The CDR3, as DNA: TGTGCCTGGAGTCAGGGTTTTGGATTCACTGAAGCTTTCTTT. V and J are TRBV30 and TRBJ1-1; possibly TRBD1 for D (5 bases). This CDR3 is 14 amino acids long. Trimming shortened V by 2 bases and J by 4 bases, and 14 bases separated the two germline ends. Germline CDR1 is GTSNPN and CDR2 is SVGIG (reference sequence). Using reference TRBV30 and TRBJ1-1 for the parts outside the CDR3, the full variable domain is SQTIHQWPATLVQPVGSPLSLECTVEGTSNPNLYWYRQAAGRGLQLLFYSVGIGQISSEVPQNLSASRPQDRQFILSSKKLLLSDSGFYLCAWSQGFGFTEAFFGQGTRLTVV.

CDR3: CASTPTRWEILAKNIQYF. The CDR3 DNA reads as TGTGCCAGCACCCCGACACGATGGGAGATACTAGCCAAAAACATTCAGTACTTC. The chain links TRBV28 to TRBJ2-4; the D gene is possibly TRBD2 (5 bases). This CDR3 region has 18 residues. V lost 7 bases, J lost 0 bases, and 22 bases lay in between. Germline V CDR1 and CDR2: MDHEN, SYDVKM.

V usage is TRBV5-1 and J usage is TRBJ2-1, with 11 bases fitting TRBD1. With 0 bases clipped from V and 3 bases from J, the junction kept 2 bases outside the gene matches. The CDR3 loop spans 16 amino acids. From germline, CDR1 is SGHRS and CDR2 YFSETQ. This CDR3 is CASSLAGTGGYNEQFF. CDR3 DNA: TGCGCCAGCAGCTTGGCCGGGACAGGGGGCTACAATGAGCAGTTCTTC.

The genes are TRBV27 and TRBJ2-7, with TRBD2 matching 9 bases. Trimming cost V 5 bases and J 3 bases; bases outside gene matches: 11. CDR3 length: 16 residues. Germline V gene lookup returns CDR1 MNHEY and CDR2 SMNVEV (reference sequence). CDR3 DNA: TGTGCCAGCAGTAGGTTGGTCACTAGCGGGTTCTACGAGCAGTACTTC. Translated: CASSRLVTSGFYEQYF.

CDR3 region: CATILPVSGTGELFF. In DNA form, the CDR3 reads TGCGCCACCATTTTACCGGTTTCGGGCACCGGGGAGCTGTTTTTT. The rearrangement uses TRBV10-1 and TRBJ2-2; D not resolved. CDR3 length equals 15 residues. The germline V gene has CDR1 WNHNN and CDR2 SYGVQD (reference sequence). Deletions cut 10 bases from V and 4 bases from J, with 19 bases between.

The J gene is TRBJ1-5, the V gene TRBV28; D call uncertain. The ends were cut back, 7 bases at V and 3 bases at J, with 7 bases in the middle. Germline CDR1 MDHEN, CDR2 SYDVKM. The CDR3 consists of 12 residues. The CDR3 DNA is TGTGCCAGCAACCTATCCAATCAGCCCCAGCATTTT. Translation gives CASNLSNQPQHF.

The genes are TRBV28 and TRBJ1-6; D perhaps matches TRBD1 (6 bases). Germline CDR1 reads MDHEN; CDR2 reads SYDVKM. The CDR3 contains 19 residues. Trimming cost V 6 bases and J 0 bases, with 21 bases left between them. CDR3 protein: CASRRRRQVGGSYNSPLHF. CDR3 coding DNA: TGTGCCAGCAGAAGGCGCCGACAGGTTGGAGGCTCCTATAATTCACCCCTCCACTTT.

The chain combines TRBV14 with TRBJ1-4; no clear D gene. The CDR3 covers 16 residues. Per the germline V gene, CDR1 is SGHDN and CDR2 is FVKESK. The V end was cut by 0 bases, the J end by 4 bases, with 12 bases between. The DNA for the CDR3 is TGTGCCAGCAGCCAAGAGAGAGGACTGAATAATGAAAAACTGTTTTTT. This sequence encodes CASSQERGLNNEKLFF.